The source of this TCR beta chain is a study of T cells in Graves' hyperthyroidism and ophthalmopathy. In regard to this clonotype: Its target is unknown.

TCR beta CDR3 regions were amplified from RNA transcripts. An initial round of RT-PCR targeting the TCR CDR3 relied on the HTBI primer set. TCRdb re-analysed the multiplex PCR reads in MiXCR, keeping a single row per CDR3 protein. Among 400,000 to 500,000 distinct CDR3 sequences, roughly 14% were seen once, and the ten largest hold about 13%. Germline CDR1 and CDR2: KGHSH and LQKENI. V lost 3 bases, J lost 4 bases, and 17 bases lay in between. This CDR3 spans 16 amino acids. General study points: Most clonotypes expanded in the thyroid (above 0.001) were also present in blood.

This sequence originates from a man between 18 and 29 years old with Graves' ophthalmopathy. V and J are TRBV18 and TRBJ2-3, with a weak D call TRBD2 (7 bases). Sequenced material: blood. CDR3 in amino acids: CASSPRGRERPDTQYF. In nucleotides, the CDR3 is TGTGCCAGCTCACCCCGGGGGCGGGAGCGCCCAGATACGCAGTATTTT.